A single sample is the source of the 25 T cell receptor beta chains below, sequenced in a study of T cells in Graves' hyperthyroidism and ophthalmopathy. TCR beta CDR3 region amplification was performed from RNA transcripts. HTBI primers were employed in a first-round RT-PCR of the TCR CDR3. MiXCR was run by TCRdb on the multiplex PCR reads, yielding one entry per CDR3 protein. The sample lists approximately 590,000 distinct CDR3 sequences; about 45% were seen once. The sequencing input was peripheral blood or thyroid tissue (not recorded which). These receptors were obtained from a woman in her late teens or twenties with Graves' hyperthyroidism.

In nucleotides, the CDR3 is TGCGCCAGCAGCGATGGTACTAGCTATGGCTACACCTTC. It codes for CASSDGTSYGYTF. This chain uses TRBV10-2 with TRBJ1-2; D is ambiguous. From germline, CDR1 is WSHSY and CDR2 SAAADI. This CDR3 contains 13 residues. Trimming left V 6 bases short and J 4 bases short, with 12 bases between.

Comments on this clonotype: A much larger clone is a single base away; this may be a read error. V is TRBV13 and J is TRBJ2-7; 10 bases match TRBD1. The V gene end was trimmed by 5 bases and the J gene end by 3 bases; junction bases not matched to a gene: 4. The CDR3 is 14 amino acids. Germline V CDR1 and CDR2: PRHDT, FYEKMQ (reference sequence). CDR3 region: CASSDGTGDYEQYF. As DNA, the CDR3 is TGTGCCAGCAGCGACGGGACAGGGGACTACGAGCAGTACTTC.

A remark on this clonotype: One junction end disagrees with the germline gene, perhaps due to a read error. CDR3 residues: CASSYVGTGPYGYTF. For the CDR3, the DNA is TGTGCCAGCAGTTACGTCGGGACAGGACCCTATGGCTACACCTTC. The chain is built from TRBV10-3 and TRBJ1-2; 8 nucleotides match TRBD1. The CDR3 has 15 residues. The germline V gene has CDR1 ENHRY and CDR2 SYGVKD.

This clonotype was counted only a few times. This sequence joins TRBV7-9 and TRBJ2-7; TRBD2 aligns across 7 bases. Germline CDR1 and CDR2: SEHNR and FQNEAQ (reference sequence). The CDR3 consists of 17 residues. V lost 1 base to trimming and J lost 2 bases; unmatched junction nucleotides: 11. CDR3 sequence reads: CASSLDVGSSGTYEQYF. CDR3 DNA sequence: TGTGCCAGCAGCTTAGATGTAGGGTCTAGCGGAACCTACGAGCAGTACTTC.

The chain is built from TRBV25-1 and TRBJ2-7, with 12 nucleotides matching TRBD2. Germline V gene lookup returns CDR1 MGHDK and CDR2 SYGVNS. This CDR3 region has 15 residues. The junction had 6 bases not matched to a gene; V was cut back by 6 bases and J by 3 bases. The CDR3 reads CASSSRTSGNYEQYF. CDR3 nucleotides: TGTGCCAGCAGCTCACGGACTAGCGGGAACTACGAGCAGTACTTC.

With regard to this clonotype: The junction does not match germline at one end; this may be a read error. This chain uses TRBV7-9 with TRBJ1-5, with D possibly matching TRBD1 (6 bases). CDR1 and CDR2 from the germline V gene are SEHNR and FQNEAQ (reference sequence). The CDR3 contains 13 residues. CDR3 protein: CTSSEGVWQPQHF. DNA of the CDR3: TGCACCAGCAGCGAGGGGGTCTGGCAGCCCCAGCATTTT.

The chain recombines TRBV20-1 with TRBJ1-2, with D perhaps matching TRBD1 (6 bases). The CDR3 spans 11 residues. Trimming took off 1 base at V and 8 bases at J, with 8 bases between the two ends. From germline, CDR1 is DFQATT and CDR2 SNEGSKA (reference sequence). CDR3 nucleotide sequence: TGCAGTGCTAGAGGTACAGGGGGCTACACCTTC. The encoded protein is CSARGTGGYTF.

V gene TRBV2 combines with J gene TRBJ2-7; 10 bases fit TRBD2. Germline lookup yields CDR1 SNHLY and CDR2 FYNNEI. There are 15 residues in the CDR3. After removal of 7 bases from V and 4 bases from J, the junction contained 10 bases not matched to a gene. Here the CDR3 DNA reads TGTGCCAGCATCAGTAGCGGGAGGCTCAGATACGAGCAGTACTTC. Translated, it gives CASISSGRLRYEQYF.

The rearrangement links TRBV12-3 or TRBV12-4 to TRBJ2-3; D is ambiguous. The CDR3 is made up of 14 amino acids. Trimming stripped 3 bases from V and 0 bases from J, with 7 bases between. The CDR3, as DNA: TGTGCCAGCAGTTTTGTGCAGAGCACAGATACGCAGTATTTT. Encoded protein: CASSFVQSTDTQYF.

This clonotype has a handful of counts. The CDR3 region is CSARDRGTLFWEQYF. In DNA, the CDR3 is TGCAGTGCTAGAGATAGGGGGACTCTATTTTGGGAGCAGTACTTC. The rearrangement joins TRBV20-1 to TRBJ2-7; D may be TRBD1 or TRBD2 (6 bases each). Germline CDR1 and CDR2: DFQATT and SNEGSKA (reference sequence). Trimming shortened V by 0 bases and J by 7 bases, and 19 bases separated the two germline ends. The CDR3 totals 15 residues.

The chain couples TRBV7-6 to TRBJ2-7; D perhaps matches TRBD1 (5 bases). CDR1 is SGHVS and CDR2 is FNYEAQ in the germline V gene. The V end lost 5 bases, the J end lost 4 bases, and 21 bases lay between the germline ends. The CDR3 runs to 16 residues. CDR3 in amino acids: CASSPPAAGLGYEQYF. CDR3 bases: TGTGCCAGCAGCCCCCCCGCCGCAGGGTTGGGATACGAGCAGTACTTC. Complete variable domain (other parts from reference TRBV7-6 and TRBJ2-7): GAGVSQSPRYKVTKRGQDVALRCDPISGHVSLYWYRQALGQGPEFLTYFNYEAQQDKSGLPNDRFSAERPEGSISTLTIQRTEQRDSAMYRCASSPPAAGLGYEQYFGPGTRLTVT.

This clonotype was seen only a few times. The chain joins TRBV2 to TRBJ1-4; D is possibly TRBD1 (6 bases). The CDR3 sequence is 13 residues long. Trimming removed 11 bases from V and 3 bases from J, with 13 bases in between. Germline CDR1 reads SNHLY; CDR2 reads FYNNEI. The CDR3, as DNA: TGTGCCGGGAGGAGGGGGGCTAATGAAAAACTGTTTTTT. As protein: CAGRRGANEKLFF.

On this clonotype itself: Being one base from a much bigger clone, this may be a read error. The genes are TRBV24-1 and TRBJ1-4; the match to TRBD1 covers 9 bases. CDR1 is KGHDR and CDR2 is SFDVKD in the germline V gene. The CDR3 is 14 amino acids. Here the CDR3 DNA reads TGTGCCAGCAGTGAAAAGACAGGGGGGGAAAAACTGCTTTTT. Its protein product is CASSEKTGGEKLLF.

The V and J genes are TRBV12-5 and TRBJ1-3; D unresolved. In germline, CDR1 is LGHNT, CDR2 FRNRAP. Trimming took 0 bases from V and 8 from J, leaving 17 bases between them. CDR3 length: 16 amino acids. The CDR3: CASGLVLSDKGYTIYF. The CDR3, as DNA: TGTGCTAGTGGTTTGGTACTGTCCGATAAGGGTTACACCATATATTTT.

CDR3 in DNA: TGTGCCAGCAGCATGACGGATGCATCCGGGGAGCTGTTTTTT. Translation gives CASSMTDASGELFF. V is TRBV7-8 and J is TRBJ2-2; D gene unclear. The V end lost 5 bases, the J end lost 6 bases, and 13 bases lay between the germline ends. The CDR3 totals 14 residues. CDR1 and CDR2 from the germline V gene are SGHVS and FQNEAQ.

This clonotype has a single count. The rearrangement uses TRBV10-3 and TRBJ2-5; D unclear. Germline V gives CDR1 ENHRY, CDR2 SYGVKD. CDR3 length: 11 amino acids. The V gene lost 11 bases and the J gene lost 4 bases, with 11 bases spanning the gap. CDR3 DNA sequence: TGTGCCGCAGCAGGCGCAGAGACCCAGTACTTC. Its translation: CAAAGAETQYF.

This clonotype came up a few times. The chain links TRBV25-1 to TRBJ1-1; D is unresolved. The germline gives CDR1 MGHDK, CDR2 SYGVNS. Trimming shortened V by 3 bases and J by 3 bases, and 5 bases separated the two germline ends. The CDR3 extends over 12 amino acids. As DNA, the CDR3 is TGTGCCAGCAGTGAGCCTGACACTGAAGCTTTCTTT. Translation: CASSEPDTEAFF.

The V gene is TRBV25-1, the J gene TRBJ1-5; 8 nucleotides align to TRBD1. The V gene's germline CDR1 is MGHDK and CDR2 SYGVNS. This CDR3 is built from 14 residues. With 5 bases clipped from V and 7 bases from J, the junction kept 7 bases outside the gene matches. CDR3 protein: CASSYLQGGQPQHF. In DNA form, the CDR3 reads TGTGCCAGCAGTTATCTACAGGGGGGGCAGCCCCAGCATTTT.

This chain connects TRBV15 to TRBJ1-1; D is unresolved. V gave up 0 bases and J gave up 3 bases, with 5 bases separating them. The CDR3 runs to 13 residues. Germline assignment: CDR1 LNHNV and CDR2 YYDKDF (reference sequence). The CDR3 protein is CATSRDQDTEAFF. The CDR3 nucleotides are TGTGCCACCAGCAGAGATCAGGACACTGAAGCTTTCTTT.

The chain recombines TRBV2 with TRBJ1-5, with a possible D match to TRBD1 (6 bases). This CDR3 is 13 amino acids long. CDR1 and CDR2 (germline): SNHLY, FYNNEI. Between the trimmed V and J ends, which lost 3 bases and 9 bases, there was a span of 12 bases. The CDR3 spells CASSETGPGPQHF. CDR3 bases: TGTGCCAGCAGTGAGACAGGCCCAGGGCCCCAGCATTTT.

The gene calls are TRBV30 and TRBJ1-5; tentative D call: TRBD1 (6 bases). V dropped 2 bases and J dropped 5 bases, with 13 bases sitting between them. This CDR3 has 14 amino acids. Per germline, CDR1 GTSNPN and CDR2 SVGIG (reference sequence). CDR3 nucleotide sequence: TGTGCCTGGAGTATTACAGGGCCGGATCAGCCCCAGCATTTT. Protein: CAWSITGPDQPQHF.

Notes on this clonotype: This may come from a read error, since a much larger clone is one base off. J is TRBJ1-5 and V is TRBV6-1, with D tentatively TRBD1 (5 bases). V was cut by 6 bases and J by 9 bases, with 18 bases left in between. The CDR3 has 14 amino acids. Per germline, CDR1 MNHNS and CDR2 SASEGT. In DNA form, the CDR3 reads TGTGCCAGCAGCCGCGGGCAGGGAGGACGGCCCCAGCATTTT. It yields the protein CASSRGQGGRPQHF.

The chain uses TRBV29-1 and TRBJ1-2, with D perhaps matching TRBD1 (6 bases). This CDR3 has 14 residues. Between the trimmed V and J ends, which lost 8 bases and 3 bases, there was a span of 19 bases. The germline gives CDR1 SQVTM, CDR2 ANQGSEA. The chain's CDR3 is CSLGRDTLYYGYTF. The CDR3 DNA reads TGCAGCTTAGGCCGGGACACTCTTTACTATGGCTACACCTTC.

With regard to this clonotype: A much larger clone differs by one base, so this may be a read error. The chain joins TRBV7-8 to TRBJ2-5, with 9 bases identical to TRBD1. CDR3 length: 15 amino acids. J lost 4 bases, V lost 6 bases, and 9 bases had no gene match. Germline V gene data show CDR1 as SGHVS and CDR2 as FQNEAQ. CDR3 sequence reads: CASSGIEGQGETQYF. CDR3 DNA sequence: TGTGCCAGCAGTGGAATTGAGGGACAGGGAGAGACCCAGTACTTC.

With respect to this clonotype: The CDR3 carries no conserved terminal phenylalanine or tryptophan, so it likely arises from a read error. This chain links TRBV2 with TRBJ1-1; TRBD1 matches at 7 bases. Germline V gives CDR1 SNHLY, CDR2 FYNNEI. The CDR3 is 14 residues long. After removal of 7 bases from V and 10 bases from J, the junction contained 15 bases not matched to a gene. The CDR3 DNA reads as TGTGCCAGCAACCGAGGGACAGCCCCAGGGGGAGCTTTCCTT. Translation gives CASNRGTAPGGAFL.